This T cell receptor (beta chain) is from a study of blood T cell repertoires in COVID-19. At the level of the study: T cells, B-cell-depleted T cells, or PBMCs provided the cDNA or gDNA that served as material.

Measured with immunoSEQ multiplex PCR; TCRdb has only the in-frame clones, and not every one. The table has roughly 520,000 clones, roughly 90% seen once; the top ten hold less than 2%. Study members were between roughly 18 and 100 years old and lived in around 24 US regions. Cohorts were determined from participant-reported clinical history. Recovery among Cohort 3 donors was established by two negative PCRs, clearance, or symptom resolution. This CDR3 is built from 16 residues. CDR1 and CDR2 (germline): MNHEY, SVGAGI. V was clipped by 0 bases and J by 6 bases; unmatched bases: 4. The source is a woman aged 40 to 50 who had recovered from COVID-19. This chain joins TRBV6-5 and TRBJ2-2; 10 bases are a match to TRBD2. Source material: PBMCs or T cells enriched from blood (not recorded which). CDR3 amino acids: CASSYSSLAGAGELFF. Here the CDR3 DNA reads TGTGCCAGCAGTTACTCGAGCCTAGCGGGAGCCGGGGAGCTGTTTTTT.